The 26 T cell receptor beta chains below all came from one sample that was sequenced in a study of T cells in Graves' hyperthyroidism and ophthalmopathy. TCR beta CDR3 region amplification was performed from RNA transcripts. Using the HTBI primer set, a first-round RT-PCR was run on the TCR CDR3. TCRdb redid the calling of the multiplex PCR reads with MiXCR, one entry per CDR3 protein. In the table there are about 250,000 distinct CDR3 sequences, approximately 23% of which are singletons. The source material was blood. The receptor source for this set is a woman aged 35 to 49 with Graves' ophthalmopathy.

V and J are TRBV9 and TRBJ2-5; D perhaps matches TRBD2 (7 bases). Trimming took off 4 bases at V and 5 bases at J, with 18 bases between the two ends. Germline values: CDR1 SGDLS, CDR2 YYNGEE. CDR3 length equals 15 residues. CDR3 sequence (DNA): TGTGCCAGCAGCCCCCATGGGGGGGCGGGGGAGACCCAGTACTTC. Translation: CASSPHGGAGETQYF.

This clonotype has at least ten counts. The rearrangement uses TRBV29-1 and TRBJ1-1; D perhaps matches TRBD1 (6 bases). The CDR3 has 11 amino acids. Germline values: CDR1 SQVTM, CDR2 ANQGSEA. V gave up 6 bases and J gave up 5 bases, with 10 bases separating them. The CDR3 DNA sequence: TGCAGCGTCACTAGGGGGACTGAAGCTTTCTTT. Protein sequence: CSVTRGTEAFF.

This clonotype was seen ten or more times. This rearrangement joins TRBV6-1 to TRBJ2-5; 7 bases line up with TRBD2. Germline lookup yields CDR1 MNHNS and CDR2 SASEGT. V shed 11 bases and J 4 bases; nucleotides not matched to a gene: 1. This CDR3 is 10 amino acids long. Written as DNA, the CDR3 is TGTGCCGGCGGGAGAGAGACCCAGTACTTC. This translates into CAGGRETQYF.

This clonotype was recorded many times. This chain uses TRBV19 with TRBJ2-2; D unresolved. From germline, CDR1 is LNHDA and CDR2 SQIVND (reference sequence). V was pared by 8 bases and J by 0 bases, with 4 bases between. The CDR3 sequence is 12 residues long. The CDR3 protein is CASLANTGELFF. The CDR3 DNA is TGTGCCAGTCTGGCGAACACCGGGGAGCTGTTTTTT. The whole variable domain, filled in from reference TRBV19 and TRBJ2-2, reads DGGITQSPKYLFRKEGQNVTLSCEQNLNHDAMYWYRQDPGQGLRLIYYSQIVNDFQKGDIAEGYSVSREKKESFPLTVTSAQKNPTAFYLCASLANTGELFFGEGSRLTVL.

This clonotype was counted at least ten times. The chain combines TRBV27 with TRBJ1-2; D not resolved. Germline V gene lookup returns CDR1 MNHEY and CDR2 SMNVEV (reference sequence). Trimming took 2 bases from V and 8 from J, leaving 12 bases between them. The CDR3 covers 13 residues. CDR3 sequence: CASSLVPPGGYTF. CDR3 nucleotides: TGTGCCAGCAGTTTAGTCCCCCCGGGCGGCTACACCTTC.

This clonotype was counted at least ten times. The chain links TRBV28 to TRBJ1-2, with D uncertain. The CDR3 consists of 14 residues. Trimming removed 3 bases at V and 0 bases at J, with 8 bases between. The V gene's germline CDR1 is MDHEN and CDR2 SYDVKM. CDR3 sequence reads: CASSLGIANYGYTF. Written as DNA, the CDR3 is TGTGCCAGCAGTTTGGGAATCGCTAACTATGGCTACACCTTC.

The chain couples TRBV5-5 to TRBJ2-2, with 10 positions matching TRBD2. The germline gives CDR1 SGHKS, CDR2 YYEKEE (reference sequence). V dropped 5 bases and J dropped 7; count of bases not matched to a gene: 8. The CDR3 totals 15 residues. The CDR3 DNA follows: TGTGCCAGCAGAAAAGGGACTAGCGCTGGCGGGGAGCTGTTTTTT. Amino acids: CASRKGTSAGGELFF.

The chain combines TRBV20-1 with TRBJ1-1, with D tentatively TRBD1 (6 bases). The CDR3 is 16 residues long. V was clipped by 2 bases and J by 0 bases, with 16 bases between them. The germline V gene has CDR1 DFQATT and CDR2 SNEGSKA (reference sequence). The CDR3 bases are TGCAGTGCTAGAAAACAGGGTTGGCCGATGAACACTGAAGCTTTCTTT. This gives the protein CSARKQGWPMNTEAFF.

V and J are TRBV5-5 and TRBJ2-5, with D tentatively TRBD2 (7 bases). V dropped 1 base and J dropped 4 bases, with 14 bases sitting between them. The CDR3 loop spans 15 amino acids. Per germline, CDR1 SGHKS and CDR2 YYEKEE (reference sequence). The CDR3 DNA reads TGTGCCAGCAGCTTGATTGGGGGAGGGGGAGAGACCCAGTACTTC. Encoded protein: CASSLIGGGGETQYF.

This clonotype has a single count. The rearrangement links TRBV6-1 to TRBJ2-7, with 8 bases identical to TRBD2. V was clipped by 7 bases and J by 5 bases; unmatched bases: 13. Per the germline V gene, CDR1 is MNHNS and CDR2 is SASEGT. The CDR3 spans 15 residues. CDR3: CASIPGLAQRDEQYF. CDR3 sequence (DNA): TGTGCCAGCATCCCCGGACTAGCTCAAAGAGACGAGCAGTACTTC.

This clonotype has only a few counts. The chain links TRBV6-1 to TRBJ2-5; 7 bases line up with TRBD2. V dropped 0 bases and J dropped 5; count of bases not matched to a gene: 9. The CDR3 is 16 amino acids. Germline assignment: CDR1 MNHNS and CDR2 SASEGT. The CDR3: CASSEAGGPVRETQYF. The CDR3 DNA is TGTGCCAGCAGTGAAGCGGGAGGGCCGGTGAGGGAGACCCAGTACTTC.

This clonotype was counted many times. CDR3: CASSPKWREPINEQYF. In DNA form, the CDR3 reads TGTGCCAGCAGCCCAAAGTGGCGGGAGCCAATCAACGAGCAGTACTTC. This chain uses TRBV11-1 with TRBJ2-7; 7 bases fit TRBD2. The CDR3 has 16 amino acids. The V and J ends lost 5 bases and 5 bases, in that order; junction bases with no gene match: 15. Germline loops: CDR1 SGHAT, CDR2 FQDESV (reference sequence).

The chain links TRBV5-4 to TRBJ2-2, with D possibly matching TRBD1 (6 bases). Germline lookup yields CDR1 SGHNT and CDR2 YYREEE (reference sequence). The V end was cut by 0 bases, the J end by 7 bases, with 13 bases between. CDR3 length: 15 amino acids. Here the CDR3 reads CASSLDAGDDGELFF. For the CDR3, the DNA is TGTGCCAGCAGCTTGGATGCAGGGGATGACGGGGAGCTGTTTTTT. The whole variable domain, filled in from reference TRBV5-4 and TRBJ2-2, reads ETGVTQSPTHLIKTRGQQVTLRCSSQSGHNTVSWYQQALGQGPQFIFQYYREEENGRGNFPPRFSGLQFPNYSSELNVNALELDDSALYLCASSLDAGDDGELFFGEGSRLTVL.

The chain uses TRBV6-1 and TRBJ2-5, with D possibly being TRBD2 (5 bases). Per the germline V gene, CDR1 is MNHNS and CDR2 is SASEGT. The CDR3 is 15 amino acids. The CDR3 sequence is CASPPTGVVQETQYF. In DNA, the CDR3 is TGTGCGAGCCCGCCCACCGGGGTAGTTCAAGAGACCCAGTACTTC.

Ten or more counts support this clonotype. This chain links TRBV18 with TRBJ2-7; possibly TRBD2 for D (5 bases). CDR3 length equals 14 residues. The V gene's germline CDR1 is KGHSH and CDR2 LQKENI. V shed 1 base and J shed 3 bases, with 10 bases lying between them. The CDR3, as DNA: TGTGCCAGCTCACCACAGGGTGGAGGCTACGAGCAGTACTTC. Residues: CASSPQGGGYEQYF.

This chain uses TRBV19 with TRBJ1-2; 7 bases line up with TRBD1. The CDR3 covers 16 residues. Trimming took 5 bases from V and 2 from J; bases not matched to a gene: 11. Germline assignment: CDR1 LNHDA and CDR2 SQIVND (reference sequence). The CDR3 DNA reads TGTGCCAGTAGTGCCCCCGGACAGGTGGGGAACTATGGCTACACCTTC. Translated, it gives CASSAPGQVGNYGYTF.

This clonotype was observed many times. This CDR3 is CASSPGTGGRETQYF. The CDR3 bases are TGTGCCAGCAGCCCCGGGACAGGGGGCCGAGAGACCCAGTACTTC. This chain connects TRBV11-2 to TRBJ2-5; 12 nucleotides align to TRBD1. V shed 5 bases and J 4 bases; nucleotides not matched to a gene: 5. Germline-derived CDR1 and CDR2 are SGHAT and FQNNGV. The CDR3 contains 15 residues.

This clonotype occurred many times. The chain employs TRBV20-1 and TRBJ2-7; 7 bases fit TRBD2. The ends lost 2 bases at V and 7 bases at J; junction bases unmatched: 8. The germline V gene has CDR1 DFQATT and CDR2 SNEGSKA (reference sequence). The CDR3 covers 13 residues. The CDR3 DNA reads as TGCAGTGCTAGACCTAGCGGTCCCTTTGAGCAGTACTTC. This codes for CSARPSGPFEQYF.

The chain recombines TRBV11-2 with TRBJ2-7; TRBD2 matches 7 bases. V shed 3 bases, J shed 5 bases, and the junction held 16 bases outside the gene matches. Germline V lookup: CDR1 SGHAT, CDR2 FQNNGV. This CDR3 spans 17 amino acids. CDR3 DNA sequence: TGTGCCAGCAGCTTCCTCATGGGAGGGAGATTCTTAGACGAGCAGTACTTC. Protein product: CASSFLMGGRFLDEQYF.

V gene TRBV20-1 combines with J gene TRBJ2-7; 9 bases map to TRBD1. Germline V lookup: CDR1 DFQATT, CDR2 SNEGSKA (reference sequence). This CDR3 is built from 13 residues. J gave up 4 bases and V 6 bases, and 7 bases lay outside the gene matches. CDR3 nucleotide sequence: TGCAGTGCCACGGGACAGGGTGGGTACGAGCAGTACTTC. It codes for CSATGQGGYEQYF.

At least ten counts were recorded for this clonotype. The rearrangement uses TRBV20-1 and TRBJ2-5; TRBD1 might be the D (6 bases). There are 16 residues in the CDR3. V was shortened by 3 bases and J by 0 bases, with 17 bases between the two germline ends. CDR1 and CDR2 (germline): DFQATT, SNEGSKA (reference sequence). This CDR3 is CSASRQGWRYQETQYF. In DNA form, the CDR3 reads TGCAGTGCTAGTCGTCAGGGGTGGCGGTACCAAGAGACCCAGTACTTC.

The V and J genes are TRBV5-1 and TRBJ1-1; weak D call: TRBD1 (5 bases). The CDR3 sequence is 14 residues long. CDR1 is SGHRS and CDR2 is YFSETQ in the germline V gene. V was pared by 4 bases and J by 7 bases, with 17 bases between. The CDR3 region is CASSGDGRRNEAFF. The DNA of the CDR3 is TGCGCCAGCAGCGGGGACGGACGACGTAATGAAGCTTTCTTT.

J is TRBJ1-5 and V is TRBV25-1; maybe TRBD1 (6 bases). Germline-derived CDR1 and CDR2 are MGHDK and SYGVNS. The CDR3 spans 20 residues. Trimming removed 5 bases at V and 3 bases at J, with 29 bases between. The CDR3 DNA sequence: TGTGCCAGCAGTCAAGGACAGTTCCTCGAAACGCGATATTCCAATCAGCCCCAGCATTTT. As protein: CASSQGQFLETRYSNQPQHF.

The genes are TRBV11-1 and TRBJ1-1, with D possibly matching TRBD1 (5 bases). Per the germline V gene, CDR1 is SGHAT and CDR2 is FQDESV (reference sequence). The CDR3 length is 16 residues. The V gene lost 6 bases and the J gene lost 0 bases, with 17 bases spanning the gap. DNA for the CDR3: TGTGCCAGCAGGGGACCAGGTGCGGATATGAACACTGAAGCTTTCTTT. It encodes CASRGPGADMNTEAFF.

Notes on this clonotype: Since a much larger clone is just one base distant, this may be a read error. This chain links TRBV4-2 with TRBJ2-2, with D possibly TRBD2 on 6 matching bases. The CDR3 runs 15 residues. Germline V gene data show CDR1 as LGHNA and CDR2 as YNFKEQ. CDR3 DNA: TGTGCCAGCAGACCGGCCGTCGGGGACGGCGGGGAGCTGGTTTTT. Protein: CASRPAVGDGGELVF.

This clonotype was seen ten or more times. This CDR3 is CASTQSVRGTEAFF. DNA for the CDR3: TGTGCCAGCACCCAAAGTGTTCGGGGCACTGAAGCTTTCTTT. This chain links TRBV2 with TRBJ1-1; D not resolved. The V end was cut by 7 bases, the J end by 4 bases, with 16 bases between. The CDR3 runs to 14 residues. The V gene's germline CDR1 is SNHLY and CDR2 FYNNEI.